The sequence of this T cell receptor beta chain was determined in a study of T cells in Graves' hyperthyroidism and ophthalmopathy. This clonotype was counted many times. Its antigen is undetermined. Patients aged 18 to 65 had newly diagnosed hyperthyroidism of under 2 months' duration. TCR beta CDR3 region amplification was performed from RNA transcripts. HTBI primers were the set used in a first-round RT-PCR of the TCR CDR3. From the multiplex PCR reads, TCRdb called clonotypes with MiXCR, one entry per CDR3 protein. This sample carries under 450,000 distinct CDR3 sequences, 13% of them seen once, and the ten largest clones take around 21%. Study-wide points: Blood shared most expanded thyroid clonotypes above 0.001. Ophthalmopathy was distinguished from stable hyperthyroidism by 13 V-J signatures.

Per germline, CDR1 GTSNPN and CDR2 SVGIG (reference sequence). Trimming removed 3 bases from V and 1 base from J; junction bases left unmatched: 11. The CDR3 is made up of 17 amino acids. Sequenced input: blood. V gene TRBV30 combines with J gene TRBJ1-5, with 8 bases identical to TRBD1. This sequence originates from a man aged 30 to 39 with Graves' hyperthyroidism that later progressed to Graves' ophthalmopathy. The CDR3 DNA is TGTGCCTGGAGCGCTAGCAGGGGGCAAAGCAGCAATCAGCCCCAGCATTTT. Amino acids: CAWSASRGQSSNQPQHF.